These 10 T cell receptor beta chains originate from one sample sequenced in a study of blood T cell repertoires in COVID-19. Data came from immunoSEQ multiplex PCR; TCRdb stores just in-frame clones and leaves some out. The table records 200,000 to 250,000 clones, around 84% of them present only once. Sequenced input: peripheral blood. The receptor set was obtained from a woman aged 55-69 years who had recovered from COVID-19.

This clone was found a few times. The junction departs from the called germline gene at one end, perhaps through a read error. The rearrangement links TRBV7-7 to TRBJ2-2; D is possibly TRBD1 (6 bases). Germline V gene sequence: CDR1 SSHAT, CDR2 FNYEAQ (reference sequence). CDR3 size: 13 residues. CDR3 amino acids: CASRGLNTGELFF. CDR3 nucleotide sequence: TGTGCTAGCAGGGGCCTGAACACCGGGGAGCTGTTTTTT.

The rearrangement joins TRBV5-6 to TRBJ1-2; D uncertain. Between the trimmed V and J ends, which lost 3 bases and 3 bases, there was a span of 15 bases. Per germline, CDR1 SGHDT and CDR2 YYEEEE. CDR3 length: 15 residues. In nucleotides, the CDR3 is TGTGCCAGCAGCTCCCCTGAGGATTACTACTATGGCTACACCTTC. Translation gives CASSSPEDYYYGYTF.

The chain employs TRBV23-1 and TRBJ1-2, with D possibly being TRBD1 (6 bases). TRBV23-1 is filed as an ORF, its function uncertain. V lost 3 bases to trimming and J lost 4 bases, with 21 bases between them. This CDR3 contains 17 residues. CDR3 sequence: CASSQPPQGELFYGYTF. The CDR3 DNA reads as TGCGCCAGCAGTCAGCCCCCACAGGGTGAATTATTCTATGGCTACACCTTC.

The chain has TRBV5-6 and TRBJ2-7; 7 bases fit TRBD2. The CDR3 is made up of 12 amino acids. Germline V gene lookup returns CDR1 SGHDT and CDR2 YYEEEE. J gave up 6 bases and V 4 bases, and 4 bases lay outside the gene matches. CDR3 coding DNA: TGTGCCAGCAGCGGTGGGGGGGGCGAGCAGTACTTC. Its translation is CASSGGGGEQYF.

Written as DNA, the CDR3 is TGTGCCAGCATACAAGTAGGGGGATCTGAAGCTTTCTTT. Translated, it gives CASIQVGGSEAFF. J is TRBJ1-1 and V is TRBV7-9, with TRBD1 as a possible D gene (6 bases). CDR1 SEHNR and CDR2 FQNEAQ come from the germline V gene (reference sequence). The CDR3 covers 13 residues. The germline V and J ends were trimmed by 7 bases and 6 bases, with 15 bases remaining between them.

Here the CDR3 reads CASSYNRELYEQYF. For the CDR3, the DNA is TGTGCCAGCAGCTATAACAGGGAACTGTACGAGCAGTACTTC. The chain is built from TRBV11-2 and TRBJ2-7; tentative D call: TRBD1 (6 bases). The CDR3 is made up of 14 amino acids. The V gene's germline CDR1 is SGHAT and CDR2 FQNNGV. V lost 4 bases and J lost 4, with 14 bases in between.

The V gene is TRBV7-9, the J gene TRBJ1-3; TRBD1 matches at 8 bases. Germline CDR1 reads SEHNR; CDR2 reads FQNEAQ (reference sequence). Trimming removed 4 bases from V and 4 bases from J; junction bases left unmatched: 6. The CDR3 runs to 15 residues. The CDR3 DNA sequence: TGTGCCAGCAGCTCAGGGGGCGCCCTCGGAAACACCATATATTTT. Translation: CASSSGGALGNTIYF.

CDR3 residues: CASSPTLSDTEAFF. CDR3 DNA sequence: TGTGCCAGCAGCCCTACCCTTTCGGACACTGAAGCTTTCTTT. This chain connects TRBV7-6 to TRBJ1-1; D not certain. This CDR3 has 14 amino acids. CDR1 is SGHVS and CDR2 is FNYEAQ in the germline V gene. Trimming removed 5 bases from V and 3 bases from J, with 13 bases in between.

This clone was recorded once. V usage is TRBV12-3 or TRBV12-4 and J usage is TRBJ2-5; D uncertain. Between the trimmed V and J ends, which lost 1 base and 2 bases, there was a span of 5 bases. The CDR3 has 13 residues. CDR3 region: CASSLGSQETQYF. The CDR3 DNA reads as TGTGCCAGCAGTTTAGGCAGTCAAGAGACCCAGTACTTC.

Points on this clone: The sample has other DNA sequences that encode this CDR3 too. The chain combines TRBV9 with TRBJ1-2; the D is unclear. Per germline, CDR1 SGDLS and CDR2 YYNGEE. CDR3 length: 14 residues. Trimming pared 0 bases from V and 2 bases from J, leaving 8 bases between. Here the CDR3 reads CASSVAPANYGYTF. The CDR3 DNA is TGTGCCAGCAGCGTAGCTCCAGCGAACTATGGCTACACCTTC.